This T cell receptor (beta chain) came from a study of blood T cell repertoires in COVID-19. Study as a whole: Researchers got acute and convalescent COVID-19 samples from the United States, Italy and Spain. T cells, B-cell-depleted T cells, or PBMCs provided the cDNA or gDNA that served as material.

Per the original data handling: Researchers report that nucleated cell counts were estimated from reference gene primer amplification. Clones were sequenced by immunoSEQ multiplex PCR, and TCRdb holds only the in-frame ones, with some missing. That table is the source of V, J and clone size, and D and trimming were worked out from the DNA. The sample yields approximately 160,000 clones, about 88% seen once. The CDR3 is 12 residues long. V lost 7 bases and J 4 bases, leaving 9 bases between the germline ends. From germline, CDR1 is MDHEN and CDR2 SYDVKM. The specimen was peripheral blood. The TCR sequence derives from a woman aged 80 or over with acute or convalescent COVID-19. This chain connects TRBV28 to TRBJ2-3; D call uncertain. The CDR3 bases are TGTGCCAGCACCAAAATTTCAGATACGCAGTATTTT. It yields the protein CASTKISDTQYF.